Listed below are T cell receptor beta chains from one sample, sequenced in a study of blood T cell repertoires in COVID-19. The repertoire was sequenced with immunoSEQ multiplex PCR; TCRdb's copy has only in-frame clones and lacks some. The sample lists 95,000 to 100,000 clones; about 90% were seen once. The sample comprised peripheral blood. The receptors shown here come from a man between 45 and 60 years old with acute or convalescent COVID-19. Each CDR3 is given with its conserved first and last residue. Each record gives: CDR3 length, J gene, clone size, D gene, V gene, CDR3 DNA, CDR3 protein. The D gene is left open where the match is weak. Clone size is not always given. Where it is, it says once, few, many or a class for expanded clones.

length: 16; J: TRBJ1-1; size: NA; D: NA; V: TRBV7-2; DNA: TGTGCCAGCAGCTTTCGTTTAGCAACGGGAAACACTGAAGCTTTCTTT; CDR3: CASSFRLATGNTEAFF
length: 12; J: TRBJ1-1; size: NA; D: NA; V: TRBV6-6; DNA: TGTGCCAGCAGTCCCTATAACACTGAAGCTTTCTTT; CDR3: CASSPYNTEAFF
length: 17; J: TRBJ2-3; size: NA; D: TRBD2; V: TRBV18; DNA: TGTGCCAGCTCACCATTGGCGGTAGCGGGGGATCTGGATACGCAGTATTTT; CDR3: CASSPLAVAGDLDTQYF
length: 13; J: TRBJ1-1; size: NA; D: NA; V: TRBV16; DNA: TGTGCCAGCAGCCAATCCCAGAACACTGAAGCTTTCTTT; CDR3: CASSQSQNTEAFF
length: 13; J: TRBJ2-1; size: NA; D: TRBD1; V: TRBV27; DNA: TGTGCCAGCAGTTGGACAGGGGGGAATGAGCAGTTCTTC; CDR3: CASSWTGGNEQFF
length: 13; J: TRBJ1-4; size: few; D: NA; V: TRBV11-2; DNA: TGTGCCAGCAGCCCAGATTTAGGGGGTATGGTGTTTTTT; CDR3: CASSPDLGGMVFF
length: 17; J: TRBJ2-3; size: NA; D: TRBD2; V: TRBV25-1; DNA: TGTGCCAGCAGTGATGGCCGGACTAGCGGGGCCGGGGATACGCAGTATTTT; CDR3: CASSDGRTSGAGDTQYF
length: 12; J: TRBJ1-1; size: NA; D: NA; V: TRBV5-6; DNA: TGTGCCAGCAGCTTGGGGGGAGGGAAGGCTTTCTTT; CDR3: CASSLGGGKAFF
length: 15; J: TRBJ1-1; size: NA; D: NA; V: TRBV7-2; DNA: TGTGCCAGCAGCTTCCAAGGGGGATTGAACACTGAAGCTTTCTTT; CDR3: CASSFQGGLNTEAFF
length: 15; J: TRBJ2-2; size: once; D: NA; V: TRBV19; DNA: TGTGCCAGTAGTTCCGGCGCGGCGAACACCGGGGAGCTGTTTTTT; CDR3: CASSSGAANTGELFF
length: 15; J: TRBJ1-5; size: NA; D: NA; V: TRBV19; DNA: TGTGCCAGTAGTATAGGGACACAGAGCAATCAGCCCCAGCATTTT; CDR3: CASSIGTQSNQPQHF
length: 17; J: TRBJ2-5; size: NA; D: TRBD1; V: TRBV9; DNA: TGTGCCAGCAGCTCGGGACAGGAGGGGGCCTCGCGGGAGACCCAGTACTTC; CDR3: CASSSGQEGASRETQYF
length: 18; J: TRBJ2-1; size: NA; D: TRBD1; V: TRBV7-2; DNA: TGTGCCAGTATAGGGGGCAGGGAGTTCGATCGGCAATACAATGAGCAGTTCTTC; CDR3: CASIGGREFDRQYNEQFF
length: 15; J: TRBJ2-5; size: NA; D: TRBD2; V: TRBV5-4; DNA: TGTGCCAGCAGCTTGTTAGCGGGGCGGTCGGAGACCCAGTACTTC; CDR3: CASSLLAGRSETQYF
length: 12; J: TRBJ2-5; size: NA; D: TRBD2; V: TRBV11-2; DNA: TGTGCCAGCAAATCGGGGGGAGAGACCCAGTACTTC; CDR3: CASKSGGETQYF
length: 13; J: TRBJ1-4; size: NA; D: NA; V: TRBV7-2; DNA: TGTGCCAGCAGCTTAGACAGAGGGGAAAAACTGTTTTTT; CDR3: CASSLDRGEKLFF
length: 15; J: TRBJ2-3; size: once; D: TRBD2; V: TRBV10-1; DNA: TGCGCCAGCAGTGGGGCGGGGGGCCTATTAGATACGCAGTATTTT; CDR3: CASSGAGGLLDTQYF
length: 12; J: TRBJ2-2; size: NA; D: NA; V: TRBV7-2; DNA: TGTGCCAGCAGGGGCCATACCGGGGAGCTGTTTTTT; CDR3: CASRGHTGELFF
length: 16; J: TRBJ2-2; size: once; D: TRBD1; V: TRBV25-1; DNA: TGTGCCAGCAGTGAGCACCCAGGGGGCCGTACCGGGGAGCTGTTTTTT; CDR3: CASSEHPGGRTGELFF
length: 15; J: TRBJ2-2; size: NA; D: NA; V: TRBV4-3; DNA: TGCGCCAGCAGCCAAGATCTGTCGGACACCGGGGAGCTGTTTTTT; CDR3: CASSQDLSDTGELFF
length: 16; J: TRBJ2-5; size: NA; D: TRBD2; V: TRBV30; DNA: TGTGCCTGGAGTCCACCTAGCGGGGGGGCCTCGAAGACCCAGTACTTC; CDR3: CAWSPPSGGASKTQYF
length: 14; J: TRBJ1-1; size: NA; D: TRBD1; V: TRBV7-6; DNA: TGTGCCAGCAGCCCCACAGGGGGCTTAGCTGAAGCTTTCTTT; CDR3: CASSPTGGLAEAFF
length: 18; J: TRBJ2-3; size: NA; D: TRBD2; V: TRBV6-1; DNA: TGTGCCAGCAGTGGGACCCCTGGGAGAGCGGGGGGCACAGATACGCAGTATTTT; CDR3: CASSGTPGRAGGTDTQYF
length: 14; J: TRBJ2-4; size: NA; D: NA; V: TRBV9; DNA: TGTGCCAGCAGCGGGGGGCCGGGCAAAAACATTCAGTACTTC; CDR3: CASSGGPGKNIQYF
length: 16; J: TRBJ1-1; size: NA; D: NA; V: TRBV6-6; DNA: TGTGCCAGCAGTCGACACCTGAGAGGGTTGAACACTGAAGCTTTCTTT; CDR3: CASSRHLRGLNTEAFF
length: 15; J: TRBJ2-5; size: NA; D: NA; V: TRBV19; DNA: TGTGCCAGTAGTATAATGCCAGGGCAACAAGAGACCCAGTACTTC; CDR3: CASSIMPGQQETQYF
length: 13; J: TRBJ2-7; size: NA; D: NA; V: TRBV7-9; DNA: TGTGCCAGCAGCTTAACTAGCTCCTACGAGCAGTACTTC; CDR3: CASSLTSSYEQYF
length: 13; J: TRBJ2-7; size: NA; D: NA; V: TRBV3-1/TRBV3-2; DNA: TGTGCCAGCAGCCAGACCTCAGGCTACGAGCAGTACTTC; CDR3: CASSQTSGYEQYF
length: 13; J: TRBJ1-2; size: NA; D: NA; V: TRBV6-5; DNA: TGTGCCAGCAGTTACAACGCGGCGGAGGGCTACACCTTC; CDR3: CASSYNAAEGYTF
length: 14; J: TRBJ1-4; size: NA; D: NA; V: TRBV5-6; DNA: TGTGCCAGCAGCTTCTGGGAGGGAAGAGAAAAACTGTTTTTT; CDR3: CASSFWEGREKLFF
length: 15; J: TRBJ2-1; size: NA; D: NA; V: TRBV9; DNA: TGTGCCAGCAGCGTAGGACTTACCTCCTACAATGAGCAGTTCTTC; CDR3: CASSVGLTSYNEQFF
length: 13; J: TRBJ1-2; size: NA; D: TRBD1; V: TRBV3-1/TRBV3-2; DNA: TGTGCCAGCAGCCGGACAGGGGGGGATGGCTACACCTTC; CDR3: CASSRTGGDGYTF
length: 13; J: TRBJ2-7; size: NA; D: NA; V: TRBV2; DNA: TGTGCCAGCAGTAGGGGGTACTCCTACGAGCAGTACTTC; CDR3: CASSRGYSYEQYF
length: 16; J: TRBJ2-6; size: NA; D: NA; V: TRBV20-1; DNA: TGCAGTGCTAGTGCGGCGGGGGCGTCTGGGGCCAACGTCCTGACTTTC; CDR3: CSASAAGASGANVLTF
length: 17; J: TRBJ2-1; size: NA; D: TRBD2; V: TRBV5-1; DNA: TGCGCCAGCAGCTTGACCTATCCGGGACTAGAGATCAATGAGCAGTTCTTC; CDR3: CASSLTYPGLEINEQFF
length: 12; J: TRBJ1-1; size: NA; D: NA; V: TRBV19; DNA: TGTGCCAGTCACCAGGGGATCACTGAAGCTTTCTTT; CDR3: CASHQGITEAFF
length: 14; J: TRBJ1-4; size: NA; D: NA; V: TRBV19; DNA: TGTGCCAGTAGTAGAAGGACCGAGGGTGAAAAACTGTTTTTT; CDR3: CASSRRTEGEKLFF
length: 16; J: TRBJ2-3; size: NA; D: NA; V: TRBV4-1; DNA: TGCGCCAGCAGCCCCCAGGGGCGACCCAATACAGATACGCAGTATTTT; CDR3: CASSPQGRPNTDTQYF
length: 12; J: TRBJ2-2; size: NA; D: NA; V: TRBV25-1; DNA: TGTGCCAGCAGGGGGGGTACCGGGGAGCTGTTTTTT; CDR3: CASRGGTGELFF
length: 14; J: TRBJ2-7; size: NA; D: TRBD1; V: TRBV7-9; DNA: TGTGCCAGCAGCCCGGACAGGGGGCACTACGAGCAGTACTTC; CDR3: CASSPDRGHYEQYF
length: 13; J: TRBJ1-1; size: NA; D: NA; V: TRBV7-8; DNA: TGTGCCAGCAGCTTGGTAGCGAGCTCTGAAGCTTTCTTT; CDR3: CASSLVASSEAFF
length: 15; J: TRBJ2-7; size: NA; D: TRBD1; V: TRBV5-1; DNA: TGCGCCAGCAGCCCTACGGGACAGGGGATCTACGAGCAGTACTTC; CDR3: CASSPTGQGIYEQYF
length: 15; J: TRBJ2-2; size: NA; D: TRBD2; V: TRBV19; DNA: TGTGCCAGTAGTCGGACTAGCCAGAACACCGGGGAGCTGTTTTTT; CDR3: CASSRTSQNTGELFF
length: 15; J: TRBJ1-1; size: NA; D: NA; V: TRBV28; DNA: TGTGCCAGCAGTTTGCTAGGGGGGGGATCCACTGAAGCTTTCTTT; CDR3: CASSLLGGGSTEAFF
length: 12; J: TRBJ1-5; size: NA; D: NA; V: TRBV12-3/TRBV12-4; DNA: TGTGCCAGCAGTTTTCGCCCGACAGACTCGCATTTT; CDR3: CASSFRPTDSHF
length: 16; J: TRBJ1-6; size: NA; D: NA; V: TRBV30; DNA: TGTGCCTGGAATGACAAGGCGAGCTCCTATAATTCACCCCTCCACTTT; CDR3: CAWNDKASSYNSPLHF
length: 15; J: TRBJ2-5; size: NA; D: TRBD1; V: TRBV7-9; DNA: TGTGCCAGCAGCGCTTATCAGGGGGCGGGAGAGACCCAGTACTTC; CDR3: CASSAYQGAGETQYF
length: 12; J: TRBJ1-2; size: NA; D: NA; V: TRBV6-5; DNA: TGTGCCAGCATAGAGGTATATAGTGGCTACACCTTC; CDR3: CASIEVYSGYTF
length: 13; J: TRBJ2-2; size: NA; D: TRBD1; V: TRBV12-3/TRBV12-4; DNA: TGTGCCACCGGACAGGCGAACACCGGGGAGCTGTTTTTT; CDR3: CATGQANTGELFF
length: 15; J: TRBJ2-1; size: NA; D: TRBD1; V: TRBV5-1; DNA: TGCGCCAGCAGCTTGGACGGACAGGGGGGCAATGAGCAGTTCTTC; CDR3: CASSLDGQGGNEQFF
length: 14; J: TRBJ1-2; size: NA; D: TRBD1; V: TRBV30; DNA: TGTGCCTGGAGTGCAGGGCCCGGGACAGGAAGCTACACCTTC; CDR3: CAWSAGPGTGSYTF
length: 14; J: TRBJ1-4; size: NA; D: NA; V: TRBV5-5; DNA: TGTGCCAGCAGATCGACACAGGGCAGAGAAAAACTGTTTTTT; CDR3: CASRSTQGREKLFF
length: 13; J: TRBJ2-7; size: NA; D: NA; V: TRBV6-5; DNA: TGTGCCAGCAGTTACCTCGGAGCCTACGAGCAGTACTTC; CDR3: CASSYLGAYEQYF
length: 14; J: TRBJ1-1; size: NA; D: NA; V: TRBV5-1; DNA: TGCGCCAGCAGCTTGGGGACAGTGAACACTGAAGCTTTCTTT; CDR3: CASSLGTVNTEAFF
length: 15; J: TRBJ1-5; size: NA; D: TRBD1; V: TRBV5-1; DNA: TGCGCCAGCAGCGGGCGGACAGGTCCTAATCAGCCCCAGCATTTT; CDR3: CASSGRTGPNQPQHF